This T cell receptor beta chain was captured in a study of molecular identifiers for immune sequencing clone quantification. Methods described previously were used for bulk TCR libraries, and listed TCR primers were applied. TCRdb ran MiXCR on the PCR reads and lists one entry per CDR3 protein. The repertoire has 90,000 or so distinct CDR3 sequences, roughly 25% of them found once; the top ten carry 0.78%. CDR1 is SEHNR, CDR2 FQNEAQ, per germline (reference sequence). The CDR3 loop spans 11 amino acids. Trimming removed 3 bases at V and 6 bases at J, with 2 bases between. This clonotype was observed at least ten times. Its antigen remains unknown. Study-wide findings and caveats: Shared barcodes on identical TCR molecules could underestimate the sizes of highly expanded clones.

Sequencing was carried out using naive CD8+ T cells from blood, with Jurkat cell RNA spiked in. Subset noted: FACS-sorted CD8+CD4-CCR7+CD45RA+ naive T cells. The chain has TRBV7-9 and TRBJ2-2; D is unclear. This TCR derives from a human donor in good health. Some libraries in this study had Jurkat cell RNA spiked in. CDR3 DNA: TGTGCCAGCAGCTTCGCCGGGGAGCTGTTTTTT. Encoded protein: CASSFAGELFF.